This entry lists 19 T cell receptor beta chains sequenced from one sample in a study of T cell responses to AZD1222 COVID-19 vaccine. Repertoires were generated with immunoSEQ multiplex PCR, while TCRdb's copy carries only in-frame clones and drops some. Here the sample spans more than 85,000 clones, over 75% being singletons. The sequencing here drew on peripheral blood, taken on day 0 of MenACWY control vaccination. The receptors here all came from an adult in good health.

This chain connects TRBV28 to TRBJ2-2; no reliable D call. The germline V gene encodes CDR1 MDHEN and CDR2 SYDVKM. Trimming took 6 bases from V and 2 from J, leaving 16 bases between them. The CDR3 is 16 residues long. The CDR3 DNA follows: TGTGCCAGCAGCTTAAACAGCCCTCTAAACACCGGGGAGCTGTTTTTT. Amino acids: CASSLNSPLNTGELFF.

In its sample, this clone was seen once. In DNA form, the CDR3 reads TGTGCCAGCAGCTTGTCTGGCGGGGATGAGCAGTTCTTC. Translation gives CASSLSGGDEQFF. The gene calls are TRBV5-6 and TRBJ2-1; tentative D call: TRBD2 (6 bases). V lost 1 base, J lost 8 bases, and 10 bases lay in between. This CDR3 has 13 residues. From germline, CDR1 is SGHDT and CDR2 YYEEEE.

CDR3 in amino acids: CASSLWGAPVNTEAFF. CDR3 sequence (DNA): TGTGCCAGCAGCTTGTGGGGCGCCCCGGTGAACACTGAAGCTTTCTTT. This sequence joins TRBV5-6 and TRBJ1-1; D may be TRBD1 (5 bases). In germline, CDR1 is SGHDT, CDR2 YYEEEE. V lost 1 base to trimming and J lost 0 bases, with 13 bases between them. The CDR3 covers 16 residues.

The J gene is TRBJ1-5, the V gene TRBV4-3; the D gene is possibly TRBD1 (6 bases). Deletions cut 0 bases from V and 6 bases from J, with 9 bases between. From germline, CDR1 is LGHNA and CDR2 YSLEER. The CDR3 is 14 amino acids. DNA for the CDR3: TGCGCCAGCAGCCAAGAGAGGGGGGGTCAGCCCCAGCATTTT. This encodes CASSQERGGQPQHF.

The chain employs TRBV7-2 and TRBJ2-7; maybe TRBD2 (6 bases). V was shortened by 2 bases and J by 4 bases, with 18 bases between the two germline ends. The germline gives CDR1 SGHTA, CDR2 FQGNSA. There are 16 residues in the CDR3. CDR3 sequence: CASSLTSGVQRYEQYF. In DNA form, the CDR3 reads TGTGCCAGCAGCTTAACCTCGGGAGTCCAGAGGTACGAGCAGTACTTC.

V and J are TRBV15 and TRBJ2-5; D call uncertain. CDR1 is LNHNV, CDR2 YYDKDF, per germline (reference sequence). Trimming shortened V by 1 base and J by 4 bases, and 16 bases separated the two germline ends. The CDR3 has 16 residues. CDR3 bases: TGTGCCACCAGCAGAGGTGTTGCCGGGCTCGCAGAGACCCAGTACTTC. The encoded protein is CATSRGVAGLAETQYF.

The chain employs TRBV30 and TRBJ2-5, with D perhaps TRBD1 (6 bases). With 0 bases removed from V and 7 bases from J, the gap between germline ends came to 15 bases. Germline CDR1 GTSNPN, CDR2 SVGIG (reference sequence). The CDR3 is 14 residues long. This chain's CDR3 is CAWSVSVPRGTQYF. The DNA of the CDR3 is TGTGCCTGGAGTGTATCAGTCCCCAGGGGGACCCAGTACTTC. Full variable domain (missing parts from reference TRBV30 and TRBJ2-5): SQTIHQWPATLVQPVGSPLSLECTVEGTSNPNLYWYRQAAGRGLQLLFYSVGIGQISSEVPQNLSASRPQDRQFILSSKKLLLSDSGFYLCAWSVSVPRGTQYFGPGTRLLVL.

V is TRBV30 and J is TRBJ1-5; a possible D gene is TRBD1 (6 bases). CDR1 is GTSNPN, CDR2 SVGIG, per germline (reference sequence). The CDR3 length is 14 residues. V lost 0 bases to trimming and J lost 7 bases, with 13 bases between them. CDR3 residues: CAWSVSGGSQPQHF. The DNA of the CDR3 is TGTGCCTGGAGTGTCTCGGGGGGCAGCCAGCCCCAGCATTTT.

V is TRBV5-5 and J is TRBJ2-7; no definite D call. Germline loops: CDR1 SGHKS, CDR2 YYEKEE (reference sequence). CDR3 length: 12 residues. The germline V and J ends were trimmed by 3 bases and 3 bases, with 7 bases remaining between them. Here the CDR3 reads CASSYSGYEQYF. The DNA for the CDR3 is TGTGCCAGCAGCTACTCAGGCTACGAGCAGTACTTC.

This clone showed up many times. The chain couples TRBV4-3 to TRBJ1-2; possible D gene TRBD1, 5 bases. This CDR3 spans 15 amino acids. The germline V gene encodes CDR1 LGHNA and CDR2 YSLEER. With 5 bases removed from V and 4 bases from J, the gap between germline ends came to 17 bases. The CDR3 reads CASSEGASGLYGYTF. The CDR3 region has the DNA TGCGCCAGCAGCGAAGGGGCCTCGGGGCTCTATGGCTACACCTTC.

This chain uses TRBV5-6 with TRBJ2-7, with 7 bases aligning to TRBD1. V was pared by 5 bases and J by 6 bases, with 8 bases of the junction left unmatched. The CDR3 runs 13 residues. CDR1 and CDR2 from the germline V gene are SGHDT and YYEEEE. CDR3 region: CASRSTYRGEQYF. DNA for the CDR3: TGTGCCAGCAGGTCCACCTACAGGGGCGAGCAGTACTTC. The whole variable domain, filled in from reference TRBV5-6 and TRBJ2-7, reads DAGVTQSPTHLIKTRGQQVTLRCSPKSGHDTVSWYQQALGQGPQFIFQYYEEEERQRGNFPDRFSGHQFPNYSSELNVNALLLGDSALYLCASRSTYRGEQYFGPGTRLTVT.

In DNA, the CDR3 is TGTGCCAGTGGGGACAGGGTCACCGGGGAGCTGTTTTTT. Protein: CASGDRVTGELFF. The chain has TRBV12-3 or TRBV12-4 and TRBJ2-2; 9 positions match TRBD1. With 9 bases clipped from V and 4 bases from J, the junction kept 3 bases outside the gene matches. The CDR3 spans 13 residues.

This clone was seen just once. The chain links TRBV5-4 to TRBJ1-2, with D perhaps TRBD1 (5 bases). The V end lost 6 bases, the J end lost 5 bases, and 23 bases lay between the germline ends. The CDR3 consists of 16 residues. CDR1 and CDR2 (germline): SGHNT, YYREEE (reference sequence). The CDR3 reads CASMVFGAGMGYGYTF. CDR3 nucleotides: TGTGCCAGCATGGTATTTGGGGCAGGCATGGGGTATGGCTACACCTTC.

The genes are TRBV7-9 and TRBJ2-1; 7 positions match TRBD2. Germline-derived CDR1 and CDR2 are SEHNR and FQNEAQ (reference sequence). V shed 1 base and J 1 base; nucleotides not matched to a gene: 1. The CDR3 is made up of 15 amino acids. The CDR3 DNA sequence: TGTGCCAGCAGCTTAGGGCGGGAGTCCTACAATGAGCAGTTCTTC. Encoded protein: CASSLGRESYNEQFF.

V usage is TRBV7-2 and J usage is TRBJ2-7, with a tentative D call TRBD1 (6 bases). This CDR3 has 16 amino acids. The germline gives CDR1 SGHTA, CDR2 FQGNSA. V lost 3 bases, J lost 0 bases, and 15 bases lay in between. In DNA form, the CDR3 reads TGTGCCAGCAGCTTCCAATCAGGGGATAGCTCCTACGAGCAGTACTTC. As protein: CASSFQSGDSSYEQYF. Full variable domain (outside the CDR3, taken from reference TRBV7-2 and TRBJ2-7): GAGVSQSPSNKVTEKGKDVELRCDPISGHTALYWYRQSLGQGLEFLIYFQGNSAPDKSGLPSDRFSAERTGGSVSTLTIQRTQQEDSAVYLCASSFQSGDSSYEQYFGPGTRLTVT.

V is TRBV30 and J is TRBJ2-3, with TRBD2 identical over 10 bases. The germline CDR1 and CDR2 sequences are GTSNPN and SVGIG (reference sequence). The CDR3 runs to 14 residues. The trim removed 5 bases at V and 6 bases at J, leaving 8 bases unmatched. Written as DNA, the CDR3 is TGTGCCTGGCGGCGGCTAGCGGGAGTGGATACGCAGTATTTT. Translation gives CAWRRLAGVDTQYF.

The V and J genes are TRBV6-4 and TRBJ2-1, with D uncertain. V lost 5 bases and J 0 bases, leaving 11 bases between the germline ends. Germline V gene lookup returns CDR1 MRHNA and CDR2 SNTAGT. The CDR3 is 15 amino acids. In DNA, the CDR3 is TGTGCCAGCAGTCCTATGATCAGCTCCTACAATGAGCAGTTCTTC. Its protein is CASSPMISSYNEQFF.

This rearrangement joins TRBV30 to TRBJ1-1; 12 bases match TRBD1. CDR1 is GTSNPN and CDR2 is SVGIG in the germline V gene (reference sequence). V lost 3 bases and J lost 5; bases outside the gene matches: 10. This CDR3 has 16 amino acids. In nucleotides, the CDR3 is TGTGCCTGGAGCCCGGGACAGGGGGCGCGGGGAACTGAAGCTTTCTTT. This sequence encodes CAWSPGQGARGTEAFF.

This CDR3 reads CASSVVKGDTDTQYF. In DNA form, the CDR3 reads TGTGCCAGCAGCGTAGTGAAGGGAGACACAGATACGCAGTATTTT. V gene TRBV9 combines with J gene TRBJ2-3; possibly TRBD2 for D (5 bases). Trimming pared 0 bases from V and 2 bases from J, leaving 10 bases between. From germline, CDR1 is SGDLS and CDR2 YYNGEE. CDR3 length: 15 residues. The variable domain in full, with the rest retrieved from reference TRBV9 and TRBJ2-3, is DSGVTQTPKHLITATGQRVTLRCSPRSGDLSVYWYQQSLDQGLQFLIQYYNGEERAKGNILERFSAQQFPDLHSELNLSSLELGDSALYFCASSVVKGDTDTQYFGPGTRLTVL.